The TCR beta chain under discussion was sequenced for a study of Graves' ophthalmopathy and Graves' hyperthyroidism (dated by TCRdb to the late 2010s). Regarding the complete study: Stable hyperthyroidism was defined as no progression to ophthalmopathy within 18 months of follow-up. The study used TCR beta repertoire signatures to distinguish Graves' ophthalmopathy from Graves' hyperthyroidism and to predict progression to ophthalmopathy. In total, approximately 130 blood samples were TCR-sequenced: some 40 ophthalmopathy, some 72 hyperthyroidism and about 17 hyperthyroidism-to-ophthalmopathy patients. To explore V-J signatures that separate ophthalmopathy from hyperthyroidism, a discovery set of around 97 patients was enrolled, consisting of under 50 with ophthalmopathy and some 56 with stable hyperthyroidism. An independent validation cohort was composed of 18 hyperthyroidism patients and some 16 patients who later progressed from hyperthyroidism to ophthalmopathy. T-cell repertoires of thyroid tissue and blood were compared in six hyperthyroidism patients. Once sampling was done, hyperthyroidism patients were given methimazole at a starting dose of 30 mg daily, while ophthalmopathy patients were given high-dose intravenous methylprednisolone. Broad study findings and their caveats: Most expanded thyroid clonotypes with frequency above 0.001 were also detected in blood, suggesting blood repertoires may reflect the thyroid immune response. No statistical method was used to predetermine the sample size, and group allocation was not hidden from the investigators. In cross-validation, the 13-signature model distinguished ophthalmopathy from stable hyperthyroidism with around 90% sensitivity and about 81% specificity, while in the test set the corresponding values were about 79% and 69%. In validation, the model predicted ophthalmopathy progression with roughly 68% sensitivity and 72% to 80% specificity; 12 predicted patients were CT-confirmed with GO in a median of around 6.5 months.

Hyperthyroidism patients were newly diagnosed, with disease duration under 2 months, and aged 18 to 65 years. Patients with other autoimmune diseases, uncontrolled infections, pregnancy or lactation were excluded from the study. Diagnosis was based on clinical symptoms, serum thyroxine, TRAb, thyroid ultrasound and orbital computed tomography. Trizol reagent was used to extract the total RNA, and its quality was then checked on an Agilent 2100 Bioanalyzer. The germline V gene (reference sequence) supplies CDR1 SGHNT and CDR2 YYREEE. V and J lose 0 bases and 1 base, and a span of 7 bases separates them. There are 14 amino acids in the CDR3, from cysteine to phenylalanine inclusive. The retained sequence is limited to the CDR3, 42 bases, with the frame set at the first base. Concerning this clonotype itself: What this receptor recognizes is not known. It has no much larger one-base neighbor in the sample; base qualities were not kept.

For repertoire sequencing, TCR beta CDR3 regions were amplified from RNA transcripts. The first round was an RT-PCR using HTBI primers with the Qiagen OneStep RT-PCR kit, and this first round was followed by a second-round multiplex PCR, then size selection and purification. Libraries were sequenced paired-end with 100 bp reads on an Illumina HiSeq2000. Regarding the original processing steps: SOAPnuke was used for read processing, and reads with adapters, uncalled bases, a mean Phred below 15, or no exact constant-primer or identifier match were discarded. High-quality paired reads were merged with COPE v1.2.5. Each unique nucleotide sequence was defined as a clonotype, and clonotypes were aligned to IMGT TRB V, D and J references with MiTCR v1.1. The analysis was limited to V-J combinations with a frequency above 0.0001, which together covered over 99% of the repertoires. For each V-J combination, a TCR clonal expansion and chaos score was defined as the ratio of F50 clonal expansion to chaos observed in the TCRdist matrix. Welch's t-statistics and random forest were used to reduce features to about 14 V-J combinations, which were fed into a naive Bayes classifier. Thyroid-blood repertoire similarity was quantified with the Morisita-Horn index. Clones were called with MiXCR by TCRdb after fastp trimmed the public reads at Q25, and only in-frame beta chains were retained. Here each entry gathers all rows of one CDR3 protein and keeps the most common genes and DNA. The V and J calls were not made by the authors but by TCRdb's processing. Here the sample has about 590,000 distinct CDR3 sequences; 39% occur a single time. The ten largest make up about 4.1% of the sample.

The specimen was peripheral blood or thyroid tissue (not recorded which). The receptor was isolated from an adult man with Graves' hyperthyroidism. The chain was built from TRBV5-4 and TRBJ2-5; the D gene cannot be resolved reliably. At the DNA level, the sequence is TGTGCCAGCAGCTTGGAGATGGTCCAAGAGACCCAGTACTTC. Its translation is CASSLEMVQETQYF.